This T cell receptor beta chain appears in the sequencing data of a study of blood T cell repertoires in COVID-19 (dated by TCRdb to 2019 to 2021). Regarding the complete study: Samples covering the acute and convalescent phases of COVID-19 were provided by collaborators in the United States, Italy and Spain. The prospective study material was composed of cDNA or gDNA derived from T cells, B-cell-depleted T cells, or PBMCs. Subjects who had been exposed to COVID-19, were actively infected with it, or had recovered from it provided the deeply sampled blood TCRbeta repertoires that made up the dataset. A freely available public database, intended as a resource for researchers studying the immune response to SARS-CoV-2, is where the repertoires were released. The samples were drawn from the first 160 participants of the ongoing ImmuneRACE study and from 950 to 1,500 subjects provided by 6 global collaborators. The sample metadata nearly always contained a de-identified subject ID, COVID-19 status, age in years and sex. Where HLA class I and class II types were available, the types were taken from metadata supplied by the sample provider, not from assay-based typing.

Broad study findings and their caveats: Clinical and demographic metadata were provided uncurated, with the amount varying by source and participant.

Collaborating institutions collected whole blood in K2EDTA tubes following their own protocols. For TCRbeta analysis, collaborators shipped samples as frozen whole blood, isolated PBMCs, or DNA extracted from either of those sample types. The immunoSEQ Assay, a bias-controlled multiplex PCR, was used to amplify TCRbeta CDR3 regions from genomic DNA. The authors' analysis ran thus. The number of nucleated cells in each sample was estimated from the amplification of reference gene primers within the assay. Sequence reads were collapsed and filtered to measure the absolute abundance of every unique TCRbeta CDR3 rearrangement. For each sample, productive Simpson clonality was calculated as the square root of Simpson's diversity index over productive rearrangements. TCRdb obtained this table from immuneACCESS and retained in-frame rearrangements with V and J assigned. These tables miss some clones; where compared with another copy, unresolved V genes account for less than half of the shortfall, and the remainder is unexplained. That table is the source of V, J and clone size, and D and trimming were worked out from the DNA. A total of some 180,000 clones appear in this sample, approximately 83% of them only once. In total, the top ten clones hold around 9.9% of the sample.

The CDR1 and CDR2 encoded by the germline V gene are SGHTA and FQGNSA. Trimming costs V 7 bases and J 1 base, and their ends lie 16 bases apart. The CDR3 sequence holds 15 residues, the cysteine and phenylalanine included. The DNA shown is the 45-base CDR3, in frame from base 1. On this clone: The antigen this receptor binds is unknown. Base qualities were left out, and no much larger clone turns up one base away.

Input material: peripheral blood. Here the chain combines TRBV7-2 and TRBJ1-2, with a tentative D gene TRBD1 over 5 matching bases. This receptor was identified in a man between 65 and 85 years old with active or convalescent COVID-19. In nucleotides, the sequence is TGTGCCAGCACCACTTGGGGCGGGGGTAACTATGGCTACACCTTC. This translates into CASTTWGGGNYGYTF.